These 16 T cell receptor beta chains were sequenced from one sample in a study of shared clonotypes between healthy human individuals. Libraries were prepared by immunoSEQ multiplex PCR; TCRdb keeps only in-frame clonotypes and omits some of them. The sample lists 1.6 million or so clones, about 98.5% occurring once. The specimen sequenced was naive CD4+ T cells sorted from blood. Documented subset: CD45RA+ positively selected. The receptors were gathered from a man in his thirties or forties in good health.

V gene TRBV7-9 combines with J gene TRBJ2-7; D gene ambiguous. Between the trimmed V and J ends, which lost 1 base and 6 bases, there was a span of 10 bases. The CDR3 totals 13 residues. Germline CDR1 SEHNR, CDR2 FQNEAQ (reference sequence). The CDR3 nucleotides read TGTGCCAGCAGCTTAGATCTGACTTTCGAGCAGTACTTC. This encodes CASSLDLTFEQYF.

J is TRBJ2-7 and V is TRBV7-8, with a tentative D call TRBD2 (5 bases). V was trimmed by 5 bases and J by 7 bases, leaving 12 bases between them. CDR3 length: 12 residues. The germline gives CDR1 SGHVS, CDR2 FQNEAQ. The chain's CDR3 is CASSPRGEEQYF. CDR3 bases: TGTGCCAGCAGCCCCCGGGGAGAGGAGCAGTACTTC.

The V gene is TRBV7-2, the J gene TRBJ2-3; TRBD2 agrees at 9 bases. Germline values: CDR1 SGHTA, CDR2 FQGNSA. CDR3 length: 15 amino acids. V dropped 3 bases and J dropped 6; count of bases not matched to a gene: 7. CDR3 sequence: CASSFLAGGPDTQYF. As DNA, the CDR3 is TGTGCCAGCAGCTTCCTGGCGGGAGGGCCGGATACGCAGTATTTT.

The rearrangement links TRBV7-3 to TRBJ2-7; TRBD1 matches 7 bases. The germline V gene encodes CDR1 SGHTA and CDR2 FQGTGA. The CDR3 runs to 16 residues. J gave up 2 bases and V 5 bases, and 12 bases lay outside the gene matches. This CDR3 is CASSLGHRQGPYEQYF. CDR3 nucleotides: TGTGCCAGCAGCCTAGGACATAGACAGGGCCCCTACGAGCAGTACTTC.

This clone was recorded once. The chain is built from TRBV7-2 and TRBJ2-1; D remains ambiguous. This CDR3 comprises 18 residues. V lost 1 base to trimming and J lost 0 bases, with 16 bases between them. CDR1 SGHTA and CDR2 FQGNSA come from the germline V gene. The CDR3 loop is CASSLDSAARFSYNEQFF. CDR3 coding DNA: TGTGCCAGCAGCTTAGACTCCGCCGCGCGATTCTCCTACAATGAGCAGTTCTTC.

This clone was detected only once. This chain uses TRBV4-3 with TRBJ1-2; no clear D gene. The CDR3 extends over 15 amino acids. Germline V gene sequence: CDR1 LGHNA, CDR2 YSLEER. The germline V and J ends were trimmed by 5 bases and 4 bases, with 17 bases remaining between them. The CDR3 coding sequence is TGCGCCAGCAGCTTAAGAACTATCCCCCTCTATGGCTACACCTTC. Translation gives CASSLRTIPLYGYTF.

J is TRBJ2-1 and V is TRBV6-5, with 7 bases aligning to TRBD2. Germline trimming cut 6 bases from V and 8 bases from J; bases unmatched to any gene: 13. The V gene's germline CDR1 is MNHEY and CDR2 SVGAGI. This CDR3 comprises 15 residues. The DNA for the CDR3 is TGTGCCAGCAGAGCTCCGGGACTACCATTGGATGAGCAGTTCTTC. Its translation: CASRAPGLPLDEQFF.

J is TRBJ2-7 and V is TRBV9; 8 bases map to TRBD2. The CDR3 length is 14 residues. CDR1 and CDR2 (germline): SGDLS, YYNGEE. V lost 2 bases to trimming and J lost 6 bases; unmatched junction nucleotides: 7. The CDR3 sequence is CASSVTGTSSEQYF. Here the CDR3 DNA reads TGTGCCAGCAGCGTTACCGGGACTAGTAGCGAGCAGTACTTC.

This rearrangement joins TRBV6-1 to TRBJ2-7, with TRBD1 matching over 7 bases. Trimming cost V 5 bases and J 3 bases; bases outside gene matches: 10. CDR1 and CDR2 from the germline V gene are MNHNS and SASEGT. The CDR3 totals 15 residues. The CDR3 DNA sequence: TGTGCCAGCAGTCTGACCTCGGGACAGATCTACGAGCAGTACTTC. Translation gives CASSLTSGQIYEQYF.

The V gene is TRBV4-3, the J gene TRBJ2-7; D call uncertain. This CDR3 comprises 15 residues. CDR1 and CDR2 (germline): LGHNA, YSLEER. Trimming left V 4 bases short and J 0 bases short, with 13 bases between. The CDR3 DNA reads as TGCGCCAGCAGCCCCTCTTGGGATATCTCCTACGAGCAGTACTTC. This translates into CASSPSWDISYEQYF.

This chain uses TRBV7-2 with TRBJ1-2; no definite D call. The CDR3 runs to 14 residues. Trimming removed 2 bases at V and 3 bases at J, with 10 bases between. Germline values: CDR1 SGHTA, CDR2 FQGNSA. In DNA, the CDR3 is TGTGCCAGCAGCTTAAGTCAGCAATACTATGGCTACACCTTC. It yields the protein CASSLSQQYYGYTF.

The chain couples TRBV21-1 to TRBJ2-1; the table gives TRBD2 as D, unverified against the DNA. TRBV21-1 is tagged as a pseudogene. The CDR3 sequence is 19 residues long. The CDR3: CASSKVLSGSGYSYNEQFF. For the CDR3, the DNA is TGTGCCAGCAGCAAAGTGTTGAGCGGGAGTGGTTACTCCTACAATGAGCAGTTCTTC.

The rearrangement links TRBV6-1 to TRBJ1-2; 8 bases match TRBD1. The J segment lost 6 bases and the V segment lost 0 bases, leaving 3 bases of the junction unmatched. This CDR3 region has 14 residues. Germline CDR1 reads MNHNS; CDR2 reads SASEGT. The DNA of the CDR3 is TGTGCCAGCAGTGAAGCATGGACAGGGCATGGCTACACCTTC. Amino acid sequence: CASSEAWTGHGYTF.

The chain joins TRBV5-1 to TRBJ1-3; 7 positions agree with TRBD1. This CDR3 contains 17 residues. V shed 0 bases and J 0 bases; nucleotides not matched to a gene: 6. Germline V gene sequence: CDR1 SGHRS, CDR2 YFSETQ. Here the CDR3 DNA reads TGCGCCAGCAGCTTGGTGACAGGGTCCGACTCTGGAAACACCATATATTTT. Translated, it gives CASSLVTGSDSGNTIYF. Together with reference TRBV5-1 and TRBJ1-3, the CDR3 gives the full variable domain: KAGVTQTPRYLIKTRGQQVTLSCSPISGHRSVSWYQQTPGQGLQFLFEYFSETQRNKGNFPGRFSGRQFSNSRSEMNVSTLELGDSALYLCASSLVTGSDSGNTIYFGEGSWLTVV.

J is TRBJ2-7 and V is TRBV6-1; perhaps TRBD1 as D (5 bases). This CDR3 comprises 16 residues. Germline V lookup: CDR1 MNHNS, CDR2 SASEGT. Trimming left V 3 bases short and J 5 bases short, with 20 bases between. CDR3 bases: TGTGCCAGCAGTGACCCTCAGGGTAACGAGGTACACGAGCAGTACTTC. Translation: CASSDPQGNEVHEQYF.

This chain links TRBV7-6 with TRBJ2-3; TRBD2 agrees at 10 bases. The CDR3 extends over 16 amino acids. Germline V gene sequence: CDR1 SGHVS, CDR2 FNYEAQ. V shed 4 bases and J 7 bases; nucleotides not matched to a gene: 11. The CDR3 reads CASSWEAGGYSYTQYF. CDR3 DNA: TGTGCCAGCAGCTGGGAAGCGGGAGGGTATAGCTATACGCAGTATTTT. Combining the CDR3 with reference TRBV7-6 and TRBJ2-3 gives the whole variable domain GAGVSQSPRYKVTKRGQDVALRCDPISGHVSLYWYRQALGQGPEFLTYFNYEAQQDKSGLPNDRFSAERPEGSISTLTIQRTEQRDSAMYRCASSWEAGGYSYTQYFGPGTRLTVL.